This is a list of T cell receptor beta chains from one sample in a study of cytomegalovirus exposure and HLA in healthy donors. Clones were read by immunoSEQ multiplex PCR, and TCRdb kept only the in-frame ones, dropping some. The table lists approximately 150,000 clones, around 72% of them singletons. Sequencing input: PBMCs. Every receptor here comes from a woman in her forties in good health and CMV-seropositive. Each CDR3 is given with its conserved first and last residue. D genes are given only for firm matches. Where a row states a size, it is once, few, many or the class of an expanded clone; other rows omit it.

TRBJ2-2 | . | . | TRBV4-2 | TGTGCCAGCAGCCAAGTCCGGGGGACGAACACCGGGGAGCTGTTTTTT | CASSQVRGTNTGELFF
TRBJ2-1 | . | . | TRBV27 | TGTGCCAGCAGTCCGCGACTAGTCGCGGGGAGTGGTGAGCAGTTCTTC | CASSPRLVAGSGEQFF
TRBJ1-6 | . | . | TRBV15 | TGTGCCACCAGCAGAGAAGAAAGCAATTCACCCCTCCACTTT | CATSREESNSPLHF
TRBJ2-3 | . | TRBD2 | TRBV11-1 | TGTGCCAGCAGCTTTAGCGGGGGGAGAGATACGCAGTATTTT | CASSFSGGRDTQYF
TRBJ2-1 | . | TRBD2 | TRBV28 | TGTGCCAGCAGACCAGCGGGGGGGAGGTCCTACAATGAGCAGTTCTTC | CASRPAGGRSYNEQFF
TRBJ2-1 | . | . | TRBV10-1 | TGCGCCAGCAGTGAGACTAACCGCAATGAGCAGTTCTTC | CASSETNRNEQFF
TRBJ1-1 | few | . | TRBV4-2 | TGTGCCAGCAGCTTAAGAGGTCTGGGTGAAGCTTTCTTT | CASSLRGLGEAFF
TRBJ2-2 | . | TRBD1 | TRBV11-1 | TGTGCCAGCAGCTTCGGCAGGGGGACCCTGAACACCGGGGAGCTGTTTTTT | CASSFGRGTLNTGELFF
TRBJ1-4 | . | . | TRBV5-4 | TGTGCCAGCAGCTCCGGGGGGGTACTAGGAGAAAAACTGTTTTTT | CASSSGGVLGEKLFF
TRBJ1-2 | . | . | TRBV4-1 | TGCGCCAGCAGCCAAGATTCAACAGGGCGTTATGGCTACACCTTC | CASSQDSTGRYGYTF
TRBJ2-1 | once | TRBD2 | TRBV4-3 | TGCGCCAGCAGCCAGAGACTAGCGGGGGTCGGGAATGAGCAGTTCTTC | CASSQRLAGVGNEQFF
TRBJ1-3 | . | . | TRBV11-3 | TGTGCCAGCAGCTCCTCATCCGGCGGGGGAAACACCATATATTTT | CASSSSSGGGNTIYF
TRBJ2-7 | . | . | TRBV10-3 | TGTGCCATCAGTGAGAATTCCCAGGGGCCCTCCGAGCAGTACTTC | CAISENSQGPSEQYF
TRBJ2-1 | . | TRBD2 | TRBV5-1 | TGCGCCAGCAGCTTGGTGGGGTCTAGCGGGCGACCTTACAATGAGCAGTTCTTC | CASSLVGSSGRPYNEQFF
TRBJ2-7 | . | . | TRBV20-1 | TGCAGTGCCGACTTGGGCGAGCAGTACTTC | CSADLGEQYF
TRBJ1-1 | . | . | TRBV7-9 | TGTGCCAGCAGCTTACTGCGGACATTAAACACTGAAGCTTTCTTT | CASSLLRTLNTEAFF
TRBJ2-5 | few | . | TRBV28 | TGTGCCAGCAGTTTATCACAAGAGACCCAGTACTTC | CASSLSQETQYF
TRBJ2-3 | . | TRBD2 | TRBV7-6 | TGTGCCAGCAGCATAGGACTAGCCCAAGGTTCAGATACGCAGTATTTT | CASSIGLAQGSDTQYF
TRBJ2-2 | . | . | TRBV5-4 | TGTGCCAGCAGCTCAGACAGGAACACCGGGGAGCTGTTTTTT | CASSSDRNTGELFF
TRBJ1-6 | . | . | TRBV27 | TGTGCCAGCAGTTTCTCTAGGGGTGATTCACCCCTCCACTTT | CASSFSRGDSPLHF
TRBJ2-1 | once | TRBD1 | TRBV12-5 | TGTGCTAGTGGTTTCGGGGACAGGGGCTTCAATGAGCAGTTCTTC | CASGFGDRGFNEQFF
TRBJ2-2 | few | . | TRBV19 | TGTGCCAGTAGTATTGGAGGGGTGAACACCGGGGAGCTGTTTTTT | CASSIGGVNTGELFF
TRBJ1-4 | . | TRBD1 | TRBV9 | TGTGCCAGCAGCGTCGGGACAGTTGGTGAAAAACTGTTTTTT | CASSVGTVGEKLFF
TRBJ1-1 | . | . | TRBV5-1 | TGCGCCAGCAGCTCTGTGACAGCCACTGAAGCTTTCTTT | CASSSVTATEAFF
TRBJ2-1 | few | . | TRBV5-4 | TGTGCCAGCAGCTCAGGGATTGGTGAGCAGTTCTTC | CASSSGIGEQFF
TRBJ2-2 | . | TRBD1 | TRBV28 | TGTGCCAGCGCAGGGGGCGTAAACACCGGGGAGCTGTTTTTT | CASAGGVNTGELFF
TRBJ2-5 | . | . | TRBV7-9 | TGTGCCAGCAGCCGGGTCCTAGAGACCCAGTACTTC | CASSRVLETQYF
TRBJ2-7 | . | TRBD1 | TRBV2 | TGTGCCAGCAGGGCCGGGACAGGGGCTACCTACGAGCAGTACTTC | CASRAGTGATYEQYF
TRBJ1-1 | . | . | TRBV4-1 | TGCGCCAGCAGCCGGACAGAGAACACTGAAGCTTTCTTT | CASSRTENTEAFF
TRBJ2-1 | . | . | TRBV7-8 | TGTGCCAGCAGCTTTTACCGGGGGGAGCAGTTCTTC | CASSFYRGEQFF
TRBJ2-5 | . | TRBD2 | TRBV7-7 | TGTGCTAGCAGCGCGACTAGCGGGTACCAAGAGACCCAGTACTTC | CASSATSGYQETQYF
TRBJ1-4 | . | . | TRBV4-1 | TGCGCCAGCAGCCAAGAAGTAAGGAGGGCCGGGGGTGAAAAACTGTTTTTT | CASSQEVRRAGGEKLFF
TRBJ2-1 | . | . | TRBV5-6 | TGTGCCAGCAGCTTGTTTCAGGGTATCTCCGAGCAGTTCTTC | CASSLFQGISEQFF
TRBJ2-2 | . | TRBD1 | TRBV11-1 | TGTGCCAGCAGCGACCGGGACAGGGACACCGGGGAGCTGTTTTTT | CASSDRDRDTGELFF
TRBJ2-5 | . | . | TRBV5-1 | TGCGCCAGCAGCTTGGCGGTGAACCCAAACCAAGAGACCCAGTACTTC | CASSLAVNPNQETQYF
TRBJ1-2 | . | TRBD1 | TRBV6-5 | TGTGCCAGCAGGGAACAGGGGCGGGGCTATGGCTACACCTTC | CASREQGRGYGYTF
TRBJ1-1 | few | . | TRBV27 | TGTGCCAGCAGTTCTCGTGCCAGGGCGGTTGAAGCTTTCTTT | CASSSRARAVEAFF
TRBJ2-7 | . | . | TRBV7-2 | TGTGCCAGCAGTAGAACTTCCTACGAGCAGTACTTC | CASSRTSYEQYF
TRBJ1-5 | . | . | TRBV28 | TGTGCCAGCAGTAACACCAGACTTCCCCAGCATTTT | CASSNTRLPQHF
TRBJ2-2 | once | TRBD2 | TRBV9 | TGTGCCAGCAGCGTAGAACCCCAGCGGGGGGGCTGGGGGACCGGGGAGCTGTTTTTT | CASSVEPQRGGWGTGELFF
TRBJ2-7 | . | TRBD2 | TRBV11-2 | TGTGCCAGCAGCTTAGGAGGCGGGGGTTACAACTACGAGCAGTACTTC | CASSLGGGGYNYEQYF
TRBJ1-1 | . | . | TRBV15 | TGTGCCACCAGCAGAGATCGCGGAGGAGACACTGAAGCTTTCTTT | CATSRDRGGDTEAFF
TRBJ1-1 | once | . | TRBV6-1 | TGTGCCAGCAGCGGCGGTGGACACCCTGAAGCTTTCTTT | CASSGGGHPEAFF
TRBJ2-5 | . | . | TRBV5-1 | TGCGCCAGCAGCTATGACTCGTACCAAGAGACCCAGTACTTC | CASSYDSYQETQYF
TRBJ2-1 | . | . | TRBV9 | TGTGCCAGCAGCGAGGCCCCGGGGGATGAGCAGTTCTTC | CASSEAPGDEQFF
TRBJ2-1 | . | . | TRBV28 | TGTGCCAGCAGTGCCCCTAGCGTCGCACACAATGAGCAGTTCTTC | CASSAPSVAHNEQFF
TRBJ1-2 | . | . | TRBV5-8 | TGTGCCAGCAGCTTGGTTACGAGGATCCTAACTAACTATGGCTACACCTTC | CASSLVTRILTNYGYTF
TRBJ1-1 | . | . | TRBV7-2 | TGTGCCAGCAGCCCCCCCCGGGGAAGGATGAACACTGAAGCTTTCTTT | CASSPPRGRMNTEAFF
TRBJ2-6 | . | . | TRBV6-5 | TGTGCCAGCAGTTACTCGAGTTCTTGGGCCAACGGCCTGACTTTC | CASSYSSSWANGLTF
TRBJ1-4 | . | . | TRBV7-8 | TGTGCCAGCAGCCCGTGGGCAGCTGCAACTAATGAAAAACTGTTTTTT | CASSPWAAATNEKLFF
TRBJ2-6 | . | . | TRBV27 | TGTGCCAGCAGTTTATATGGGGGCTATGGGGCCAACGTCCTGACTTTC | CASSLYGGYGANVLTF